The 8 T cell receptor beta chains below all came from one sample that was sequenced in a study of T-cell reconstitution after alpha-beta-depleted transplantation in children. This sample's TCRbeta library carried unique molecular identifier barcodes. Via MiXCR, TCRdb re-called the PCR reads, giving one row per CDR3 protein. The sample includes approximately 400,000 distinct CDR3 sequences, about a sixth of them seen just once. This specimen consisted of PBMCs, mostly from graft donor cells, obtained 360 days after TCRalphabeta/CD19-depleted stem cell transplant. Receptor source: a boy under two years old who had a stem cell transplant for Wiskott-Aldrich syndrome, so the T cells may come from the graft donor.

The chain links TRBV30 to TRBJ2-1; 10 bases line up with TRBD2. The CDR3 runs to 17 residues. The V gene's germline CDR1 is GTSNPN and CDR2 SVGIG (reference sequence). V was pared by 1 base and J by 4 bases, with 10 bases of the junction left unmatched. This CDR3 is CAWSGTLAGVRYNEQFF. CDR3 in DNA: TGTGCCTGGAGTGGGACCCTAGCGGGAGTAAGGTACAATGAGCAGTTCTTC.

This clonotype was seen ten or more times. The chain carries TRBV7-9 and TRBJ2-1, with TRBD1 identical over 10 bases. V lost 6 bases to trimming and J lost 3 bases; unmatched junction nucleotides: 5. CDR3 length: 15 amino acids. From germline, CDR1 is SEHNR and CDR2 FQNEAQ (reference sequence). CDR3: CASSRTGGYYNEQFF. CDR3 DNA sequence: TGTGCCAGCAGTCGGACAGGGGGGTACTACAATGAGCAGTTCTTC.

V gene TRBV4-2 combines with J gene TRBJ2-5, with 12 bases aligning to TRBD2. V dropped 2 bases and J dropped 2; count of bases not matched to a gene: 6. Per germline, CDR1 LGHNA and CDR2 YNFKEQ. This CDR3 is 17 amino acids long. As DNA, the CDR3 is TGTGCCAGCAGCCAACTACTAGCGGGGGGCAGGCAAGAGACCCAGTACTTC. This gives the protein CASSQLLAGGRQETQYF.

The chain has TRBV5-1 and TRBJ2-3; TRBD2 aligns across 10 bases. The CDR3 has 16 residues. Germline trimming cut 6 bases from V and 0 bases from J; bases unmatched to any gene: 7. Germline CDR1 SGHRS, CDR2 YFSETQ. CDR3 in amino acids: CASMTSGLISTDTQYF. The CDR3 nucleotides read TGCGCCAGCATGACTAGCGGGTTGATTAGCACAGATACGCAGTATTTT.

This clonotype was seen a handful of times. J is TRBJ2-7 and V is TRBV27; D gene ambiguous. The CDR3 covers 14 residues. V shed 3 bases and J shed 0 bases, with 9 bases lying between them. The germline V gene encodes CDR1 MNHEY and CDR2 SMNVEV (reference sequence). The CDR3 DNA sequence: TGTGCCAGCAGTTTCTCTTTAGGCTCCTACGAGCAGTACTTC. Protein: CASSFSLGSYEQYF.

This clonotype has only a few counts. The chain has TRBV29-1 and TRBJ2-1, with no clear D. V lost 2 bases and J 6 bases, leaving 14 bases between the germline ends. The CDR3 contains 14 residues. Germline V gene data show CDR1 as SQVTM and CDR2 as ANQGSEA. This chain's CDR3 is CSVERLIPSNEQFF. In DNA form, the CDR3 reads TGCAGCGTTGAACGGCTAATCCCTTCCAATGAGCAGTTCTTC.

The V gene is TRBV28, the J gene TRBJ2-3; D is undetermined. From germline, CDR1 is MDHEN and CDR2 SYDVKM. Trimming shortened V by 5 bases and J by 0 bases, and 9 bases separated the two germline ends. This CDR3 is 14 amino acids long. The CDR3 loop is CASSIGTSTDTQYF. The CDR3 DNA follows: TGTGCCAGCAGTATCGGCACCAGCACAGATACGCAGTATTTT. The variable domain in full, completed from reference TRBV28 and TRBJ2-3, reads DVKVTQSSRYLVKRTGEKVFLECVQDMDHENMFWYRQDPGLGLRLIYFSYDVKMKEKGDIPEGYSVSREKKERFSLILESASTNQTSMYLCASSIGTSTDTQYFGPGTRLTVL.

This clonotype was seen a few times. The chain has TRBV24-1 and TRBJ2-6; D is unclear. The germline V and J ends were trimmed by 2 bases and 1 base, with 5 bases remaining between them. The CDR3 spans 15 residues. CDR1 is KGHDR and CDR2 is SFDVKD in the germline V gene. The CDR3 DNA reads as TGTGCCACCAGTGATTCAAGATCTGGGGCCAACGTCCTGACTTTC. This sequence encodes CATSDSRSGANVLTF.